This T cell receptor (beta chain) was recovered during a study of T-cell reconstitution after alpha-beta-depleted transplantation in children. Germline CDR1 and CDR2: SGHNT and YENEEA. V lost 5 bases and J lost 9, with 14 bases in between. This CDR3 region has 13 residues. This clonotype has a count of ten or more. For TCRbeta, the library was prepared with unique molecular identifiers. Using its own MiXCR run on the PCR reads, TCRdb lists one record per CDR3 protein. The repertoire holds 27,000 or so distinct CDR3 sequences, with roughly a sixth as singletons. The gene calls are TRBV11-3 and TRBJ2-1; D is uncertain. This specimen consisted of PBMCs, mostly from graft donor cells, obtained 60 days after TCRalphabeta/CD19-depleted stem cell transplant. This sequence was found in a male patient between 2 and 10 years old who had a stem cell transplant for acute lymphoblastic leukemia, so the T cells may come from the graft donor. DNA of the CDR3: TGTGCCAGCAGCCGCACGAGAGACGGTGAGCAGTTCTTC. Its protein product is CASSRTRDGEQFF.